This T cell receptor (beta chain) was identified during a study of shared clonotypes between healthy human individuals. Per germline, CDR1 MDHEN and CDR2 SYDVKM. Trimming took off 6 bases at V and 7 bases at J, with 15 bases between the two ends. This CDR3 spans 14 amino acids. Several immunoSEQ plates held equal portions of the genomic DNA taken from each subset. Each PCR replicate from the sorted subsets contained around 0.2 ug DNA, which is some 32,000 T cell genomes. Clones were read by immunoSEQ multiplex PCR, and TCRdb kept only the in-frame ones, dropping some. This table holds some 550,000 clones, approximately 97% found once. As concerns this clone: What it binds is not known.

Study-level findings and limits: Among donors, the sharing of clonotypes was expected to be influenced by sequencing depth. Relative to clonotypes present in all four donors, those not shared had lower generation probabilities.

This receptor was identified in a young woman in good health. J is TRBJ1-4 and V is TRBV28, with D maybe TRBD1 (6 bases). The sequenced sample consisted of naive CD4+ T cells sorted from blood. Documented subset: CD45RA+ positively selected. The CDR3 DNA reads TGTGCCAGCAGCACGACAGGACTTCCTGAAAAACTGTTTTTT. Translation gives CASSTTGLPEKLFF.